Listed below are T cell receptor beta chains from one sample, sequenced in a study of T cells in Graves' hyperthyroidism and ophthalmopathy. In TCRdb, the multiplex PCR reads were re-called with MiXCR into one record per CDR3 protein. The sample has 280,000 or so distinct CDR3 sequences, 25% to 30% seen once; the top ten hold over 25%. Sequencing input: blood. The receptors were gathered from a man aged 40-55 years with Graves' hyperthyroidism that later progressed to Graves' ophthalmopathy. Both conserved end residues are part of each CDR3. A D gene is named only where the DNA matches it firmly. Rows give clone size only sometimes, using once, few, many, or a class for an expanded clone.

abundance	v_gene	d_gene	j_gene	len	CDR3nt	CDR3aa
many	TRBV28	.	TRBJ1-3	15	TGTGCCAGCCGGGGACGACGGTTCTCTGGAAACACCATATATTTT	CASRGRRFSGNTIYF
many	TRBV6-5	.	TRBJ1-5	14	TGTGCCAGCAGTTACTTCGCAGGATATCAGCCCCAGCATTTT	CASSYFAGYQPQHF
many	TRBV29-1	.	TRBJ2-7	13	TGCAGCGTTGAATCGGTTCGGCCAGGGGAGCAGTACTTC	CSVESVRPGEQYF
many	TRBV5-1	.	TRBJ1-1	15	TGCGCCAGCAGGAATGGGGCGGGGATGAACACTGAAGCTTTCTTT	CASRNGAGMNTEAFF
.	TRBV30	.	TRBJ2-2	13	TGTGCCTGGTCCTCGGACCTTCCCGGGGAGCTGTTTTTT	CAWSSDLPGELFF
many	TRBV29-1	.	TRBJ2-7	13	TGCAGCGTTGAACCCTCCGAGGGCGGCGAGCAGTACTTC	CSVEPSEGGEQYF
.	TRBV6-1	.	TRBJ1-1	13	TGTGCCAGCACGGGAGTTATGAACACTGAAGCTTTCTTT	CASTGVMNTEAFF
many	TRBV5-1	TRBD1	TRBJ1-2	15	TGCGCCAGCAGCTTGGCGGGGGACAGGGCTTATGGCTACACCTTC	CASSLAGDRAYGYTF
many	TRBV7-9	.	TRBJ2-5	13	TGTGCCAGCAGCTTATCAATGGGAGAGACCCAGTACTTC	CASSLSMGETQYF
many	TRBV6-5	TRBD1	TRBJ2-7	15	TGTGCCAGCAGTTACACGCAGGGGGCGTCTTACGAGCAGTACTTC	CASSYTQGASYEQYF
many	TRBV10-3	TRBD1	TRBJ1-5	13	TGTGCCACCGGGGACAGGGGAGATCAGCCCCAGCATTTT	CATGDRGDQPQHF
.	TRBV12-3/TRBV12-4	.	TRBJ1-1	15	TGTGCCAGCAGTCCAGTGGGGGGAGGTTGGACTGAAGCTTTCTTT	CASSPVGGGWTEAFF
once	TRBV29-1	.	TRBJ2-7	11	TGCAGCGTTGGACGGTTCAACGAGCAGTACTTC	CSVGRFNEQYF
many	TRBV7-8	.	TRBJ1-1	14	TGTGCCAGCAGCGCCCTTGGGGGGTTTACTGAAGCTTTCTTT	CASSALGGFTEAFF
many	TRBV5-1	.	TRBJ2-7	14	TGCGCCAGCAACTTAGACAGACCTGGTGGTGAGCAGTACTTC	CASNLDRPGGEQYF
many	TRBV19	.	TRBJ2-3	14	TGTGCCAGTAGTACCAGGGTTCGAACAGATACGCAGTATTTT	CASSTRVRTDTQYF
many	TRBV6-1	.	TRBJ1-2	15	TGTGCCAGCAGTGAAGTCGGGAGCGCGCTCTTGGGCTACACCTTC	CASSEVGSALLGYTF
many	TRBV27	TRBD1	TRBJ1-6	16	TGTGCCAGCAGCCCTACAGGGGGCTCCGTCAATTCACCCCTCCACTTT	CASSPTGGSVNSPLHF
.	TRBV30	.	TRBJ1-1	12	TGTGCCTGGAATGTAGGAGGGAGTGAAGCTTTCTTT	CAWNVGGSEAFF
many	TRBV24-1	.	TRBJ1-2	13	TGTGCCACCAGTGATCGGGGTAACTATGGCTACACCTTC	CATSDRGNYGYTF
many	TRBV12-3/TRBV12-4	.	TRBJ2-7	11	TGTGCCAGCACGGGAAGCTACGAGCAGTACTTC	CASTGSYEQYF
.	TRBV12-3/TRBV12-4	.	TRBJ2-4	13	TGTGCCAGCAGCCCCAGACGATCAAACATTCATTACTTC	CASSPRRSNIHYF
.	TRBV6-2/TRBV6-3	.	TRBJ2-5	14	TGTGCCAGCAGTCTACAACGGACCGGGGAGACCCAGTACTTC	CASSLQRTGETQYF
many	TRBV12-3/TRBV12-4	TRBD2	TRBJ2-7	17	TGTGCCAGCAGTTTAAGGACTAGCGGGAGGGCCCAATACGAGCAGTACTTC	CASSLRTSGRAQYEQYF
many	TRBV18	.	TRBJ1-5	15	TGTGCCAGCTCACCTCCAGATTATAGCAATCAGCCCCAGCATTTT	CASSPPDYSNQPQHF
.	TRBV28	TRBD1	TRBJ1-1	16	TGTGCCAGCAGTTCGAACAGGGACAGGGGGCGAACTGAAGCTTTCTTT	CASSSNRDRGRTEAFF
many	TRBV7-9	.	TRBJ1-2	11	TGTGCCAGCAGCTCTGCAGTTGGCTACACCTTC	CASSSAVGYTF
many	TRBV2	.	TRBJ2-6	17	TGTGCCAGCGCGTCCAACGGTGGGTCTGCTGGGGCCAACGTCCTGACTTTC	CASASNGGSAGANVLTF
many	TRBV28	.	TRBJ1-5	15	TGTGCCAGCAGGACAAATCGGGGGAGCAATCAGCCCCAGCATTTT	CASRTNRGSNQPQHF
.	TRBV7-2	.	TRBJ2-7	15	TGTGCCAGCCGTCTAACCCGGGACGGCTTCTACGAGCAGTACTTC	CASRLTRDGFYEQYF
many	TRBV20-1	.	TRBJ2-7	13	TGCAGTGCTAGAGATTTAGGGCCGTACGAGCAGTACTTC	CSARDLGPYEQYF